Listed here are 12 T cell receptor beta chains from one sample, sequenced in a study of shared clonotypes between healthy human individuals. Profiled with immunoSEQ multiplex PCR; TCRdb holds only in-frame clones, not every one. The table includes 2 million to 2.5 million clones, 85% to 95% detected once. Sequencing was performed on naive CD4+ T cells from PBMCs. Subset reported: CD45RA+ positively selected. Receptors originate from a man aged 18-30 years in good health. Some clones in this sample may be carry-over from other donors' samples.

As DNA, the CDR3 is TGTGCCAGCAGTTCCTTTTACAGGACCATGAACACTGAAGCTTTCTTT. Translated: CASSSFYRTMNTEAFF. The genes are TRBV28 and TRBJ1-1; D perhaps matches TRBD1 (5 bases). Germline V gene lookup returns CDR1 MDHEN and CDR2 SYDVKM. CDR3 length equals 16 residues. Trimming pared 4 bases from V and 0 bases from J, leaving 15 bases between. Full variable domain (rest looked up from reference TRBV28 and TRBJ1-1): DVKVTQSSRYLVKRTGEKVFLECVQDMDHENMFWYRQDPGLGLRLIYFSYDVKMKEKGDIPEGYSVSREKKERFSLILESASTNQTSMYLCASSSFYRTMNTEAFFGQGTRLTVV.

The chain employs TRBV6-6 and TRBJ2-1; 9 nucleotides agree with TRBD1. The CDR3 contains 15 residues. V gave up 6 bases and J gave up 6 bases; unmatched junction bases: 9. The germline gives CDR1 MNHNY, CDR2 SVGAGI (reference sequence). The CDR3 DNA sequence: TGTGCCAGCAGATCCCGGGACAGGGATTTCAATGAGCAGTTCTTC. It is translated as CASRSRDRDFNEQFF.

This chain connects TRBV30 to TRBJ1-1; D is uncertain. The V end lost 2 bases, the J end lost 1 base, and 8 bases lay between the germline ends. The CDR3 has 13 amino acids. Germline V lookup: CDR1 GTSNPN, CDR2 SVGIG (reference sequence). Here the CDR3 DNA reads TGTGCCTGGAGTCCCGTCAGGAACACTGAAGCTTTCTTT. Protein product: CAWSPVRNTEAFF.

This chain uses TRBV4-2 with TRBJ2-1, with 13 bases matching TRBD2. Per the germline V gene, CDR1 is LGHNA and CDR2 is YNFKEQ. After removal of 5 bases from V and 6 bases from J, the junction contained 10 bases not matched to a gene. This CDR3 region has 17 residues. The CDR3 DNA is TGTGCCAGCAGCTTCACCGGGACTAGCGGGATCGGCAATGAGCAGTTCTTC. This translates into CASSFTGTSGIGNEQFF.

In regard to this clone: The same CDR3 can be traced to other DNA sequences in this sample. The rearrangement links TRBV27 to TRBJ2-7; no firm D call. Looked up from germline, CDR1 is MNHEY and CDR2 is SMNVEV (reference sequence). The CDR3 loop spans 14 amino acids. The ends were cut back, 2 bases at V and 0 bases at J, with 8 bases in the middle. CDR3 nucleotides: TGTGCCAGCAGTTTAAGAAGAAGCTCCTACGAGCAGTACTTC. This gives the protein CASSLRRSSYEQYF.

J is TRBJ1-3 and V is TRBV6-1; D call uncertain. The CDR3 loop spans 16 amino acids. Trimming removed 0 bases at V and 0 bases at J, with 9 bases between. Per germline, CDR1 MNHNS and CDR2 SASEGT. The CDR3 DNA reads TGTGCCAGCAGTGAAGCGCCAGGACTCTCTGGAAACACCATATATTTT. Translated: CASSEAPGLSGNTIYF.

Note on this clone: At the DNA level, this CDR3 is encoded by other sequences in the same sample as well. The gene calls are TRBV6-5 and TRBJ2-7; 9 bases align to TRBD1. Germline trimming cut 3 bases from V and 4 bases from J; bases unmatched to any gene: 4. This CDR3 comprises 14 residues. Per the germline V gene, CDR1 is MNHEY and CDR2 is SVGAGI. The CDR3 region has the DNA TGTGCCAGCAGTTATAGGGACAGGGCTTACGAGCAGTACTTC. This encodes CASSYRDRAYEQYF.

CDR3 sequence: CASSQSQGPSYEQYF. Written as DNA, the CDR3 is TGTGCCAGCAGCCAATCTCAGGGCCCCTCCTACGAGCAGTACTTC. This chain uses TRBV16 with TRBJ2-7, with a tentative D call TRBD1 (5 bases). The CDR3 length is 15 residues. V dropped 0 bases and J dropped 0 bases, with 9 bases sitting between them. Germline CDR1 KGHSY, CDR2 FQNENV.

The chain links TRBV7-8 to TRBJ2-3; 7 nucleotides align to TRBD2. V shed 5 bases and J 4 bases; nucleotides not matched to a gene: 12. The CDR3 sequence is 16 residues long. The germline V gene has CDR1 SGHVS and CDR2 FQNEAQ. CDR3 DNA: TGTGCCAGCAGCGTCTCTAGCGGAAGAGTGGCAGATACGCAGTATTTT. It translates to CASSVSSGRVADTQYF.

This clone was seen a single time. The chain is built from TRBV5-4 and TRBJ2-7, with 10 bases lining up with TRBD1. With 4 bases clipped from V and 4 bases from J, the junction kept 8 bases outside the gene matches. CDR3 length: 15 residues. Germline CDR1 SGHNT, CDR2 YYREEE (reference sequence). This CDR3 reads CASSKGTGDGYEQYF. CDR3 nucleotides: TGTGCCAGCAGCAAAGGGACAGGGGATGGTTACGAGCAGTACTTC.

This chain joins TRBV5-4 and TRBJ1-1; no definite D call. The V gene lost 4 bases and the J gene lost 4 bases, with 11 bases spanning the gap. The CDR3 runs to 13 residues. Germline V gives CDR1 SGHNT, CDR2 YYREEE (reference sequence). The CDR3 is CASSLILGTEAFF. DNA for the CDR3: TGTGCCAGCAGCCTAATTTTGGGCACTGAAGCTTTCTTT. Drawing the rest from reference TRBV5-4 and TRBJ1-1, the complete variable domain is ETGVTQSPTHLIKTRGQQVTLRCSSQSGHNTVSWYQQALGQGPQFIFQYYREEENGRGNFPPRFSGLQFPNYSSELNVNALELDDSALYLCASSLILGTEAFFGQGTRLTVV.

The rearrangement links TRBV9 to TRBJ2-3, with no clear D. Per the germline V gene, CDR1 is SGDLS and CDR2 is YYNGEE. The germline V and J ends were trimmed by 3 bases and 6 bases, with 11 bases remaining between them. CDR3 length: 13 amino acids. The CDR3 coding sequence is TGTGCCAGCAGCGAATATACTGGGGATACGCAGTATTTT. It translates to CASSEYTGDTQYF.